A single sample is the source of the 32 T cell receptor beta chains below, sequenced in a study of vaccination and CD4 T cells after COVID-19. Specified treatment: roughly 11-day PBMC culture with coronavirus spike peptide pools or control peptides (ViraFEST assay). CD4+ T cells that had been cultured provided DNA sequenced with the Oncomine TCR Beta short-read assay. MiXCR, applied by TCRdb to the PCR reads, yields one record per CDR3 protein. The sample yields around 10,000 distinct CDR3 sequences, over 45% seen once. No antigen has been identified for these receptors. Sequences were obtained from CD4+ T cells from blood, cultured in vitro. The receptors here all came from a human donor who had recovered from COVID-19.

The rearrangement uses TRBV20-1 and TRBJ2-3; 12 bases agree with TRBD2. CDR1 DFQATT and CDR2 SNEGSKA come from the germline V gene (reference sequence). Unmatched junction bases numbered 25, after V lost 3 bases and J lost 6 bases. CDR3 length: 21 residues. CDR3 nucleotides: TGCAGTGCTAGCTCTCGGAGGGGGCAACCGCTAGCGGGAGGGCCCCCTGATACGCAGTATTTT. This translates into CSASSRRGQPLAGGPPDTQYF.

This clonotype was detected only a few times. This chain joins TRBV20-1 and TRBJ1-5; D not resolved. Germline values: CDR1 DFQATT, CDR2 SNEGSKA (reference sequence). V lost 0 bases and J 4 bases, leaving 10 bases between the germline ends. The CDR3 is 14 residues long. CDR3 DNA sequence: TGCAGTGCTAGAGAATGGCAGTATAATCAGCCCCAGCATTTT. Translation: CSAREWQYNQPQHF.

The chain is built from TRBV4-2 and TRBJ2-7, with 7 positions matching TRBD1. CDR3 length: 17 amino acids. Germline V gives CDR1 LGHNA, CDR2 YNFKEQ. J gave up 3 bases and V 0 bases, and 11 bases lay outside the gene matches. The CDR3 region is CASSQDLGGAGGYEQYF. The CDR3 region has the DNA TGTGCCAGCAGCCAAGATCTGGGTGGTGCAGGGGGCTACGAGCAGTACTTC.

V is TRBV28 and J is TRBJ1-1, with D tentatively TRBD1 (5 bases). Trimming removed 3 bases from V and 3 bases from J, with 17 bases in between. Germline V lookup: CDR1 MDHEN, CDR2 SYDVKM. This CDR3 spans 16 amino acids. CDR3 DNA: TGTGCCAGCAGTTTCAAGGGGCGAATTAGGGACACTGAAGCTTTCTTT. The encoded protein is CASSFKGRIRDTEAFF.

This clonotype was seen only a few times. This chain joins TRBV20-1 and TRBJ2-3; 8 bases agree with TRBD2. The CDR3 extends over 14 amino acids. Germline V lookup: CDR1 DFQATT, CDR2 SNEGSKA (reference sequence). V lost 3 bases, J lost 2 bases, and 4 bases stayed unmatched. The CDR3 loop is CSARISGATDTQYF. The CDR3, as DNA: TGCAGTGCTAGGATTAGCGGGGCCACAGATACGCAGTATTTT.

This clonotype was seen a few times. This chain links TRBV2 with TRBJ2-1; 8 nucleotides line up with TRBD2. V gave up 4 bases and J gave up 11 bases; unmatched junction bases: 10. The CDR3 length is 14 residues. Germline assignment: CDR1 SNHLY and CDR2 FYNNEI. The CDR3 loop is CASSVASGGAQQFF. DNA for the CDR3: TGTGCCAGCAGTGTAGCGAGCGGGGGCGCCCAGCAGTTCTTC.

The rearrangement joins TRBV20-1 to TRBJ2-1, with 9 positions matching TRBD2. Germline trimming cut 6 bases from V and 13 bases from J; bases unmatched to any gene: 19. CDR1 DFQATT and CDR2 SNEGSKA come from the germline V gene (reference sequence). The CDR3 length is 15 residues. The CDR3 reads CSAETGVAGEVGQFF. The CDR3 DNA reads TGCAGTGCCGAAACCGGGGTAGCGGGAGAGGTAGGACAGTTCTTC.

In DNA, the CDR3 is TGTGCCAGCAGCACACAGGGACTAGCCGAAGAGACCCAGTACTTC. Residues: CASSTQGLAEETQYF. This chain links TRBV9 with TRBJ2-5; TRBD2 agrees at 9 bases. Germline V CDR1 and CDR2: SGDLS, YYNGEE. This CDR3 has 15 residues. After removal of 4 bases from V and 3 bases from J, the junction contained 7 bases not matched to a gene.

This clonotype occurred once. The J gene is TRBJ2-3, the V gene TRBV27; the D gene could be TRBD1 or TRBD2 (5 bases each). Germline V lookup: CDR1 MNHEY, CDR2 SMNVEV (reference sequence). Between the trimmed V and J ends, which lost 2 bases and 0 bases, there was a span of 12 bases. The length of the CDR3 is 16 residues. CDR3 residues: CASSLMGVTSTDTQYF. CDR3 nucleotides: TGTGCCAGCAGTTTAATGGGGGTAACTAGCACAGATACGCAGTATTTT.

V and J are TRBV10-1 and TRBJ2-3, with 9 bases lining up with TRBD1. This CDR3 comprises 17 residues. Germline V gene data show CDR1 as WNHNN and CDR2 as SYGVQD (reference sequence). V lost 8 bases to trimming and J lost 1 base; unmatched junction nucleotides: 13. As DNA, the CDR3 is TGCGCCAGCTCAACAGGGGGCGCGGGTTTAGGCACAGATACGCAGTATTTT. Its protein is CASSTGGAGLGTDTQYF.

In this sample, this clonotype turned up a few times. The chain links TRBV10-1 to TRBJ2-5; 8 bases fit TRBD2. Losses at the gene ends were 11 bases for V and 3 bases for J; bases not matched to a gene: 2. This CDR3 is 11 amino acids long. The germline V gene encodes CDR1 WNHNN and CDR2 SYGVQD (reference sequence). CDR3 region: CADSGKETQYF. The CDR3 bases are TGCGCCGATAGCGGGAAAGAGACCCAGTACTTC.

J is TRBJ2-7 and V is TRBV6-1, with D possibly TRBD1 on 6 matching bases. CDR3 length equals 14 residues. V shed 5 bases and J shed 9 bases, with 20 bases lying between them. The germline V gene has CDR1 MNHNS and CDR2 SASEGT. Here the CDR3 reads CASSRVISGVAQYF. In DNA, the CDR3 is TGTGCCAGCAGTCGAGTAATCTCAGGGGTCGCGCAGTACTTC.

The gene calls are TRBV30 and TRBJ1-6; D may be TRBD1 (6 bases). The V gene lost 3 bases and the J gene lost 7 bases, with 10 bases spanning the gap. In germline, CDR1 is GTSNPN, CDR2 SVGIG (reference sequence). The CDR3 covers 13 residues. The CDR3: CAWSAGANSPLHF. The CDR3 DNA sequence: TGTGCCTGGAGCGCAGGGGCAAATTCACCCCTCCACTTT.

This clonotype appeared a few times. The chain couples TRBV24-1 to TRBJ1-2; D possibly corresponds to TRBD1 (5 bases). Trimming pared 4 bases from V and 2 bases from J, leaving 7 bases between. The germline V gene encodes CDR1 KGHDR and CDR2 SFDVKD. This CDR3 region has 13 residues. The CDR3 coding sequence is TGTGCCACCAGTGAGGGGGTAAACTATGGCTACACCTTC. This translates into CATSEGVNYGYTF.

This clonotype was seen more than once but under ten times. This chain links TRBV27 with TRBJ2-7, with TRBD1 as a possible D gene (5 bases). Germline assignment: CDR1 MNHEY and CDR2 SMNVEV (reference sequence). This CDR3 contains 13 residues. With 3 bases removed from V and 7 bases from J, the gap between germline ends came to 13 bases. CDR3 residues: CASSFSGPWEQYF. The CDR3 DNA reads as TGTGCCAGCAGTTTCTCAGGGCCTTGGGAGCAGTACTTC.

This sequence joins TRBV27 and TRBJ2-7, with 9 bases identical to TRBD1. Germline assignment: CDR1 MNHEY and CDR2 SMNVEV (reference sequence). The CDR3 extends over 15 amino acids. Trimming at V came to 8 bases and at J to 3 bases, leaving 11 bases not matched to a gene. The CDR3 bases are TGTGCCAGCGGACCCCTCTGGGGACAGGGCTACGAGCAGTACTTC. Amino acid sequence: CASGPLWGQGYEQYF.

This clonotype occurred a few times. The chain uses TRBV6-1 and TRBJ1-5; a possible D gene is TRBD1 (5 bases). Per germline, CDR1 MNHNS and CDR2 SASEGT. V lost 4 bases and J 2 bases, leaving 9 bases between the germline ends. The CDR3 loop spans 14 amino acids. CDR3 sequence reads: CASSGETGNQPQHF. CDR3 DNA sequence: TGTGCCAGCAGTGGGGAGACAGGCAATCAGCCCCAGCATTTT.

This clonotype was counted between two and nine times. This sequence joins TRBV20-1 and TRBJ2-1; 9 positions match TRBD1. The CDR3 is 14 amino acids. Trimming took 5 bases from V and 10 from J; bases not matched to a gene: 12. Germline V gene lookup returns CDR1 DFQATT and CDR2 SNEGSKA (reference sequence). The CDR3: CSAEDRGQRSEQFF. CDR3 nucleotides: TGCAGTGCTGAGGACAGGGGTCAGCGTAGCGAGCAGTTCTTC.

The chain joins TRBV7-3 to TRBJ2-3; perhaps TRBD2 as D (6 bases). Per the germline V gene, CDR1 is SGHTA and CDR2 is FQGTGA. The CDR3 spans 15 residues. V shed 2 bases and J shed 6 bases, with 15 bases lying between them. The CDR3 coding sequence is TGTGCCAGCAGCTTAGGAGGGAAGAGCAGGGATACGCAGTATTTT. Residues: CASSLGGKSRDTQYF.

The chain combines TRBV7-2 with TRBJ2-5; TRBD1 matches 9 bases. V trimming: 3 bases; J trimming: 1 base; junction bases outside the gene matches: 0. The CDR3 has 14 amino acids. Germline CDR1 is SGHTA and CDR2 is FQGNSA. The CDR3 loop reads CASSLTGGQETQYF. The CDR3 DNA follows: TGTGCCAGCAGCTTGACAGGGGGCCAAGAGACCCAGTACTTC.

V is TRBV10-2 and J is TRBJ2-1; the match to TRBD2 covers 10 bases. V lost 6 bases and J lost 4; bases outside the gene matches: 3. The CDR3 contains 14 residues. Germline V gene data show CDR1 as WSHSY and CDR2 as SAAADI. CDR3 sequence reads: CASRAGGIYNEQFF. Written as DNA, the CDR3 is TGCGCCAGCAGAGCGGGAGGGATATACAATGAGCAGTTCTTC.

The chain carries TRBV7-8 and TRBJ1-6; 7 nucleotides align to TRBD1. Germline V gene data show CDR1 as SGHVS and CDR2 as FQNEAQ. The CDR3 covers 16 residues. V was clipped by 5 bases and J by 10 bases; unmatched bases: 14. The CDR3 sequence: CASSLGGGKASSPLHF. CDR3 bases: TGTGCCAGCAGCCTAGGGGGCGGAAAAGCGAGCTCACCCCTCCACTTT.

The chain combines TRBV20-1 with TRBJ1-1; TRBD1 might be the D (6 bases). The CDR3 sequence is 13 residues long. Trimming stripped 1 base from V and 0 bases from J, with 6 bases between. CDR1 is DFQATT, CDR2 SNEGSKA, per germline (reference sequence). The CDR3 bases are TGCAGTGCTAGAGGACAGGTGAACACTGAAGCTTTCTTT. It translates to CSARGQVNTEAFF.

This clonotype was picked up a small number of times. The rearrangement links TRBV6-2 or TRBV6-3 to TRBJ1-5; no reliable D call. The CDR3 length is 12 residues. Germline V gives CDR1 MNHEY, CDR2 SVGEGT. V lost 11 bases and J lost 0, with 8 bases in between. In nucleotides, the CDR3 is TGTGCCGGAAAAGATAGCAATCAGCCCCAGCATTTT. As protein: CAGKDSNQPQHF.

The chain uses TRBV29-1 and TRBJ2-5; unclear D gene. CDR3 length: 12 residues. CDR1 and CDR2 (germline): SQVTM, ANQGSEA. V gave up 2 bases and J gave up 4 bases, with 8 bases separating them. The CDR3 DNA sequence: TGCAGCGTTGAAAAGGCTGGAGAGACCCAGTACTTC. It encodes CSVEKAGETQYF.

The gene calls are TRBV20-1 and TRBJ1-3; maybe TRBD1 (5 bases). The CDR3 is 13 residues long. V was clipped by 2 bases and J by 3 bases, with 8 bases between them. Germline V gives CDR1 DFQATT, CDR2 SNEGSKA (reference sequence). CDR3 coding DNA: TGCAGTGCTAGACGGGGGGTTGGAAACACCATATATTTT. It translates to CSARRGVGNTIYF.

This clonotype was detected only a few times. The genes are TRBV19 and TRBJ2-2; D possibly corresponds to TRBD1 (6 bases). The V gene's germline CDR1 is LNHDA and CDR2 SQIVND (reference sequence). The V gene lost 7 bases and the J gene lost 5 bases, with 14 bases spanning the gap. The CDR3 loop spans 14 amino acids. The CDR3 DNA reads TGTGCCAGTACCACCAAAGGGGGTACCGGGGAGCTGTTTTTT. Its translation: CASTTKGGTGELFF. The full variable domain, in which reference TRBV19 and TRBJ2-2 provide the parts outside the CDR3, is DGGITQSPKYLFRKEGQNVTLSCEQNLNHDAMYWYRQDPGQGLRLIYYSQIVNDFQKGDIAEGYSVSREKKESFPLTVTSAQKNPTAFYLCASTTKGGTGELFFGEGSRLTVL.

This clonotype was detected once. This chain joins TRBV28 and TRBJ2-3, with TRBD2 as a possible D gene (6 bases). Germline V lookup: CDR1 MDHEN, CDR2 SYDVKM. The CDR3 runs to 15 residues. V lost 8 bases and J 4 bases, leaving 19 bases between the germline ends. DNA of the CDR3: TGTGCCAGCTACAACGCGGGACCTTCTGCAGATACGCAGTATTTT. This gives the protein CASYNAGPSADTQYF.

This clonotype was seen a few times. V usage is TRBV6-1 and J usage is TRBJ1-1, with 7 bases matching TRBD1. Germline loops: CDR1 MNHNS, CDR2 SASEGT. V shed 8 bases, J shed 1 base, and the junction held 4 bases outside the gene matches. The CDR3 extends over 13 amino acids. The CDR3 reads CASSQGRNTEAFF. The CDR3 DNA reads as TGTGCCAGCTCACAGGGGAGGAACACTGAAGCTTTCTTT.

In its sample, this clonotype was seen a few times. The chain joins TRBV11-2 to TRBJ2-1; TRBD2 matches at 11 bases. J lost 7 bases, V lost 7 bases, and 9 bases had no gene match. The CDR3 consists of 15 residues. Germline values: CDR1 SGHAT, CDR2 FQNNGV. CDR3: CASNSGRAIRNEQFF. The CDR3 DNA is TGTGCCAGCAATAGCGGGAGGGCGATCCGGAATGAGCAGTTCTTC.

DNA for the CDR3: TGTGCCAGCAGCTTAGACAGGTCCGACACTGAAGCTTTCTTT. The encoded protein is CASSLDRSDTEAFF. This chain links TRBV11-2 with TRBJ1-1; D not certain. The CDR3 consists of 14 residues. V gave up 0 bases and J gave up 3 bases, with 8 bases separating them. Germline V gene sequence: CDR1 SGHAT, CDR2 FQNNGV.

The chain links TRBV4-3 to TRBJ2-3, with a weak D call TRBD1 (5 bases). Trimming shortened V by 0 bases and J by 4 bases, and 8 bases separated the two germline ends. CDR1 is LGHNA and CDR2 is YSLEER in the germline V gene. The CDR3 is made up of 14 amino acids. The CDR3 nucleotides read TGCGCCAGCAGCCAAGATTCACAGGCAGATACGCAGTATTTT. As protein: CASSQDSQADTQYF.